The 18 T cell receptor beta chains below all came from one sample that was sequenced in a study of a mutant IDH1 vaccine in newly diagnosed glioma (dated by TCRdb to the early 2020s). The protocol used for the library was the immunoSEQ multiplex PCR assay. TCRdb obtained this table from immuneACCESS and retained in-frame rearrangements with V and J assigned. These tables miss some clones; where compared with another copy, unresolved V genes account for less than half of the shortfall, and the remainder is unexplained. Across this sample there are approximately 25,000 clones, with approximately 80% seen only once. Just under 9.5% of the sample lies in the top ten. What this sample's time point label stands for: week 5, during vaccination. A 20-mer mutant IDH1 peptide at 300 micrograms in Montanide made up each vaccine dose, which was injected subcutaneously together with topical imiquimod. Their antigens remain unidentified.

The specimen was PBMCs, collected from a glioma patient whose treatment included an IDH1 peptide vaccine. The receptors here all came from a middle-aged man with glioma.

The V and J genes are TRBV7-9 and TRBJ2-3; D could derive from TRBD1 or TRBD2 (6 bases each). Germline assignment: CDR1 SEHNR and CDR2 FQNEAQ (reference sequence). V was pared by 0 bases and J by 1 base, with 11 bases between. CDR3 size: 16 residues. CDR3 sequence reads: CASSLAGRGGTDTQYF. The CDR3 DNA is TGTGCCAGCAGCTTAGCTGGAAGGGGGGGCACAGATACGCAGTATTTT.

J is TRBJ2-1 and V is TRBV7-2; TRBD2 is a possible D gene (5 bases). V was shortened by 5 bases and J by 4 bases, with 9 bases between the two germline ends. This CDR3 has 13 residues. Germline-derived CDR1 and CDR2 are SGHTA and FQGNSA. The CDR3 spells CASSSQRYNEQFF. The CDR3 region has the DNA TGTGCCAGCAGCAGCCAGCGGTACAATGAGCAGTTCTTC.

The sample holds one count of this clone. The V call is TRBV4-3, the J call TRBJ2-3; TRBD2 matches at 14 bases. The ends lost 6 bases at V and 7 bases at J; junction bases unmatched: 18. The germline CDR1 and CDR2 sequences are LGHNA and YSLEER. This CDR3 region has 19 residues. CDR3 loop: CASSPGLGLAGGRTNTQYF. The CDR3 DNA reads as TGCGCCAGCAGTCCCGGTTTAGGACTAGCGGGAGGACGCACGAATACGCAGTATTTT.

This clone has a handful of counts. Additional DNA sequences in this sample encode the identical CDR3. V is TRBV6-5 and J is TRBJ2-3; 12 positions match TRBD2. Germline CDR1 reads MNHEY; CDR2 reads SVGAGI. V dropped 6 bases and J dropped 3; count of bases not matched to a gene: 4. This CDR3 spans 15 amino acids. The CDR3 sequence is CASRSGLAGTDTQYF. The CDR3 nucleotides read TGTGCCAGCAGATCCGGACTAGCGGGGACAGATACGCAGTATTTT.

CDR3 in DNA: TGCGCCAGCAGCTTTACCGGGACCGCCATAACCCAAGAGACCCAGTACTTC. Encoded protein: CASSFTGTAITQETQYF. V is TRBV5-1 and J is TRBJ2-5; D might be TRBD1 or TRBD2, each matching 5 bases. The V gene's germline CDR1 is SGHRS and CDR2 YFSETQ. Trimming left V 2 bases short and J 1 base short, with 18 bases between. CDR3 size: 17 residues.

The V call is TRBV19, the J call TRBJ2-1; possibly TRBD1 for D (6 bases). From germline, CDR1 is LNHDA and CDR2 SQIVND (reference sequence). The CDR3 consists of 15 residues. V lost 9 bases to trimming and J lost 4 bases, with 19 bases between them. The CDR3 DNA follows: TGTGCCAGCCACATAAAACAGGGCGGTTACAATGAGCAGTTCTTC. Translated: CASHIKQGGYNEQFF.

As to this clone: The CDR3 does not close with the conserved phenylalanine or tryptophan, likely indicating a read error. The limits of the CDR3 on the DNA are not certain, so only TCRdb's listed CDR3 is given. This sequence joins TRBV6-5 and TRBJ2-6; the table's D call, TRBD2, has no DNA check behind it. The V gene's germline CDR1 is MNHEY and CDR2 SVGAGI. Both ends counted, the CDR3 spans 10 residues. CDR3 amino acids: CASTGDIPPI.

The rearrangement joins TRBV5-1 to TRBJ2-1; D may correspond to TRBD1 or TRBD2 (5 bases each). Trimming left V 6 bases short and J 9 bases short, with 16 bases between. Germline V lookup: CDR1 SGHRS, CDR2 YFSETQ. The CDR3 runs to 13 residues. This CDR3 is CASNVGGEVEQFF. In DNA, the CDR3 is TGCGCCAGCAATGTTGGGGGAGAGGTTGAGCAGTTCTTC.

The J gene is TRBJ1-2, the V gene TRBV12-5; D remains unclear. The CDR3 extends over 16 amino acids. The germline CDR1 and CDR2 sequences are LGHNT and FRNRAP. The germline V and J ends were trimmed by 0 bases and 4 bases, with 15 bases remaining between them. The CDR3 spells CASGLVLTAEVYGYTF. The CDR3 nucleotides are TGTGCTAGTGGTTTGGTCCTGACTGCCGAAGTCTATGGCTACACCTTC.

The rearrangement links TRBV7-2 to TRBJ1-3, with no clear D. The CDR3 contains 13 residues. Germline-derived CDR1 and CDR2 are SGHTA and FQGNSA. Trimming left V 3 bases short and J 4 bases short, with 7 bases between. Here the CDR3 reads CASSFQWGNTIYF. In nucleotides, the CDR3 is TGTGCCAGCAGCTTTCAGTGGGGAAACACCATATATTTT.

This clone has only a few counts. Other DNA sequences in the same sample also yield this CDR3. The V gene is TRBV5-1, the J gene TRBJ2-3, with 9 bases fitting TRBD2. Losses at the gene ends were 1 base for V and 0 bases for J; bases not matched to a gene: 0. The CDR3 is 15 residues long. Germline loops: CDR1 SGHRS, CDR2 YFSETQ. The CDR3: CASSLTSGSTDTQYF. CDR3 nucleotide sequence: TGCGCCAGCAGCTTGACTAGCGGGAGCACAGATACGCAGTATTTT.

Only a few counts were recorded for this clone. The chain carries TRBV19 and TRBJ1-1; weak D call: TRBD1 (6 bases). The CDR3 has 15 residues. Trimming shortened V by 10 bases and J by 4 bases, and 22 bases separated the two germline ends. In germline, CDR1 is LNHDA, CDR2 SQIVND (reference sequence). This chain's CDR3 is CATSAVMQGSTEAFF. CDR3 coding DNA: TGTGCCACCTCTGCTGTAATGCAGGGGAGCACTGAAGCTTTCTTT.

The chain couples TRBV7-8 to TRBJ2-2; no clear D gene. CDR1 is SGHVS, CDR2 FQNEAQ, per germline. The CDR3 runs to 11 residues. With 5 bases removed from V and 7 bases from J, the gap between germline ends came to 5 bases. The CDR3 region is CASSGNGELFF. CDR3 nucleotide sequence: TGTGCCAGCAGCGGTAACGGGGAGCTGTTTTTT. The variable domain in full, with the rest retrieved from reference TRBV7-8 and TRBJ2-2, is GAGVSQSPRYKVAKRGQDVALRCDPISGHVSLFWYQQALGQGPEFLTYFQNEAQLDKSGLPSDRFFAERPEGSVSTLKIQRTQQEDSAVYLCASSGNGELFFGEGSRLTVL.

This clone was seen more than once but under ten times. The chain has TRBV7-6 and TRBJ2-5; D ambiguous. The CDR3 is made up of 12 amino acids. V was pared by 1 base and J by 7 bases, with 7 bases between. Germline V lookup: CDR1 SGHVS, CDR2 FNYEAQ. This chain's CDR3 is CASSLGRGTQYF. The CDR3 bases are TGTGCCAGCAGCTTAGGGCGCGGGACCCAGTACTTC.

This chain links TRBV5-1 with TRBJ1-1; D ambiguous. Germline V gene data show CDR1 as SGHRS and CDR2 as YFSETQ. V lost 2 bases to trimming and J lost 7 bases, with 12 bases between them. This CDR3 has 13 amino acids. CDR3 protein: CASSFGEGSEAFF. Here the CDR3 DNA reads TGCGCCAGCAGCTTTGGGGAAGGTAGTGAAGCTTTCTTT.

The rearrangement uses TRBV6-1 and TRBJ2-2; weak D call: TRBD1 (5 bases). From germline, CDR1 is MNHNS and CDR2 SASEGT. This CDR3 comprises 12 residues. V dropped 8 bases and J dropped 7 bases, with 11 bases sitting between them. The CDR3 is CASGVTGGELFF. The DNA for the CDR3 is TGTGCCAGCGGGGTAACAGGCGGGGAGCTGTTTTTT.

This clone showed up just a few times. This chain links TRBV9 with TRBJ1-1, with D uncertain. Trimming shortened V by 6 bases and J by 1 base, and 7 bases separated the two germline ends. Per the germline V gene, CDR1 is SGDLS and CDR2 is YYNGEE. The CDR3 runs to 12 residues. In nucleotides, the CDR3 is TGTGCCAGCAATAGGCCGAACACTGAAGCTTTCTTT. Its translation: CASNRPNTEAFF.

V gene TRBV7-2 combines with J gene TRBJ1-2; weak D call: TRBD1 (5 bases). V dropped 5 bases and J dropped 5 bases, with 12 bases sitting between them. Germline V CDR1 and CDR2: SGHTA, FQGNSA. The CDR3 runs to 13 residues. CDR3 nucleotide sequence: TGTGCCAGCAGCGTAAACCGGGGGTATGGCTACACCTTC. The encoded protein is CASSVNRGYGYTF.